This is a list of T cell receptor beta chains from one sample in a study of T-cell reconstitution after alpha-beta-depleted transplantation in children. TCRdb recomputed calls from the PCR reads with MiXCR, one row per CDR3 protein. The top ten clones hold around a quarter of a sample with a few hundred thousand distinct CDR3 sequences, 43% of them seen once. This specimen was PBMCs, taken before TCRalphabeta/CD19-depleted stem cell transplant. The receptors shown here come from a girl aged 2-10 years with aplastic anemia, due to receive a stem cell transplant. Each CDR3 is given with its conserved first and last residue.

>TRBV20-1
CSARALTEWGEQYF
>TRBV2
CASSPGTGDEKLFF
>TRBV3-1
CASSRVGGVETQYF
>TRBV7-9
CASSPTGGPYEQYF
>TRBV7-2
CASSFRRNNSPLHF
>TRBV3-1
CASSPDGWGAGELFF
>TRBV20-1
CSARPENGGDTQYF
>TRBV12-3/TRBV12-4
CASSLPNSGNTIYF
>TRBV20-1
CSARLGQETQYF
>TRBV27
CASTTLSRGNYGYTF
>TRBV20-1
CSPTPGSKETQYF
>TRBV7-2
CASSPPLAGGGEQYF
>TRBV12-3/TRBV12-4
CASSPRATGEQYF
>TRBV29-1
CSVVWAGGQPQHF
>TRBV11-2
CASLEHGFETQYF
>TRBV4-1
CASSQYQAGGPPYNEQFF
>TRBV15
CATSRDRRGMGQYF
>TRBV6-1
CASSGDSTYGYTF
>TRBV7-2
CASSLGGRGGNTIYF
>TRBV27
CASTYTGRGSPLHF
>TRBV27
CASSPKPPRGRGQAYEQYF
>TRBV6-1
CASSEGWGTDTQYF
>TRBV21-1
CASKNWTAPPDTQYF